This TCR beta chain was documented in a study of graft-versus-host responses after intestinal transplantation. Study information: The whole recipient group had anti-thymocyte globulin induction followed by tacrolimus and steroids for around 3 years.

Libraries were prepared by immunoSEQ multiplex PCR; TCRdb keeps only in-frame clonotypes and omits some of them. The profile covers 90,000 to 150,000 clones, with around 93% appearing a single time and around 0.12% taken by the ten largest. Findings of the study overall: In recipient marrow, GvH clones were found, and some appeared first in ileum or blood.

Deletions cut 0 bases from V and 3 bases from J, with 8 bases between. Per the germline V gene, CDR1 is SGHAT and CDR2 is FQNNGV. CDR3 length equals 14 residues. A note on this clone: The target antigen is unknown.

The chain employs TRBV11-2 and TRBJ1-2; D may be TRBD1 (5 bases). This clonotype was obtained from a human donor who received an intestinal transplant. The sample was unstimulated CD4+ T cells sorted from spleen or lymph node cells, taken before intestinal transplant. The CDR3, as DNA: TGTGCCAGCAGCTTAGATCGGGGGTACTATGGCTACACCTTC. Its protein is CASSLDRGYYGYTF.